One sample yielded the 19 T cell receptor beta chains listed below, sequenced in a study of T cell changes during pregnancy in multiple sclerosis. Some clones are missing from TCRdb's copy, which holds only in-frame ones; the method was immunoSEQ multiplex PCR. This table has more than 40,000 clones, 75% to 95% appearing once. The sample here was CD8+ T cells from peripheral blood mononuclear cells, taken after pregnancy. The source of these receptors is a female donor with multiple sclerosis, enrolled in a pregnancy study.

The chain joins TRBV6-4 to TRBJ2-3, with D possibly being TRBD2 (6 bases). The length of the CDR3 is 15 residues. Germline values: CDR1 MRHNA, CDR2 SNTAGT. The V end was cut by 0 bases, the J end by 0 bases, with 7 bases between. CDR3 DNA: TGTGCCAGCAGTGACTCGGCGGGAAGCACAGATACGCAGTATTTT. Residues: CASSDSAGSTDTQYF.

The chain uses TRBV2 and TRBJ1-4; maybe TRBD1 (5 bases). Trimming pared 7 bases from V and 8 bases from J, leaving 17 bases between. Germline CDR1 and CDR2: SNHLY and FYNNEI. This CDR3 region has 14 residues. CDR3 amino acids: CASTEWGVEEKLFF. The CDR3 DNA sequence: TGTGCCAGCACCGAATGGGGGGTGGAGGAAAAACTGTTTTTT.

This chain connects TRBV14 to TRBJ2-2, with 10 bases matching TRBD1. In germline, CDR1 is SGHDN, CDR2 FVKESK. CDR3 length: 16 amino acids. The J segment lost 2 bases and the V segment lost 4 bases, leaving 4 bases of the junction unmatched. This CDR3 reads CASSPWTGGNTGELFF. The CDR3 DNA follows: TGTGCCAGCAGCCCCTGGACAGGGGGAAACACCGGGGAGCTGTTTTTT.

Note on this clone: Other nucleotide sequences from this sample produce the same CDR3. The rearrangement uses TRBV6-5 and TRBJ2-7; D call uncertain. V lost 0 bases and J lost 1, with 7 bases in between. From germline, CDR1 is MNHEY and CDR2 SVGAGI. The CDR3 length is 14 residues. CDR3 DNA sequence: TGTGCCAGCAGTTACTCCGGCGGTTCCTACGAGCAGTACTTC. This sequence encodes CASSYSGGSYEQYF.

This clone was observed a single time. The CDR3 is CASSELRTEETQYF. In nucleotides, the CDR3 is TGTGCCAGCAGTGAATTAAGGACAGAAGAGACCCAGTACTTC. The chain recombines TRBV25-1 with TRBJ2-5, with D possibly TRBD1 on 6 matching bases. V lost 1 base and J 3 bases, leaving 9 bases between the germline ends. The germline CDR1 and CDR2 sequences are MGHDK and SYGVNS. The CDR3 totals 14 residues.

This clone was observed once. The chain couples TRBV27 to TRBJ1-1; D may be TRBD1 (5 bases). Looked up from germline, CDR1 is MNHEY and CDR2 is SMNVEV (reference sequence). Trimming cost V 0 bases and J 2 bases, with 10 bases left between them. This CDR3 comprises 15 residues. This CDR3 is CASSLSGHRNTEAFF. CDR3 DNA sequence: TGTGCCAGCAGTTTATCAGGACACCGAAACACTGAAGCTTTCTTT.

V usage is TRBV7-9 and J usage is TRBJ2-3; perhaps TRBD2 as D (5 bases). V dropped 3 bases and J dropped 3 bases, with 13 bases sitting between them. CDR1 and CDR2 from the germline V gene are SEHNR and FQNEAQ (reference sequence). The CDR3 is made up of 15 amino acids. DNA for the CDR3: TGTGCCAGCAGCTTTAGTATGAGCGGAACAGATACGCAGTATTTT. Translation gives CASSFSMSGTDTQYF.

The chain carries TRBV19 and TRBJ2-7, with 8 nucleotides matching TRBD2. Looked up from germline, CDR1 is LNHDA and CDR2 is SQIVND (reference sequence). J gave up 5 bases and V 3 bases, and 9 bases lay outside the gene matches. The CDR3 loop spans 15 amino acids. The CDR3 loop is CASSIRAGEFHEQYF. For the CDR3, the DNA is TGTGCCAGTAGTATTAGAGCGGGAGAGTTCCACGAGCAGTACTTC.

The rearrangement joins TRBV5-5 to TRBJ1-2, with D possibly matching TRBD1 (6 bases). In germline, CDR1 is SGHKS, CDR2 YYEKEE (reference sequence). The V end was cut by 4 bases, the J end by 1 base, with 20 bases between. The CDR3 length is 17 residues. Written as DNA, the CDR3 is TGTGCCAGCAGCATGGACAGCTCGCCCCAACATAACTATGGCTACACCTTC. This gives the protein CASSMDSSPQHNYGYTF.

The chain recombines TRBV9 with TRBJ1-4, with 12 bases identical to TRBD1. Germline trimming cut 4 bases from V and 7 bases from J; bases unmatched to any gene: 5. The CDR3 totals 15 residues. Germline V gene sequence: CDR1 SGDLS, CDR2 YYNGEE. The DNA of the CDR3 is TGTGCCAGCAGCTTCCGGGACAGGGGGCTTGAAAAACTGTTTTTT. Encoded protein: CASSFRDRGLEKLFF. Variable domain in full (rest from reference TRBV9 and TRBJ1-4): DSGVTQTPKHLITATGQRVTLRCSPRSGDLSVYWYQQSLDQGLQFLIQYYNGEERAKGNILERFSAQQFPDLHSELNLSSLELGDSALYFCASSFRDRGLEKLFFGSGTQLSVL.

V usage is TRBV19 and J usage is TRBJ2-1; 8 bases fit TRBD1. CDR3 length equals 17 residues. Trimming removed 3 bases from V and 0 bases from J; junction bases left unmatched: 7. The germline V gene has CDR1 LNHDA and CDR2 SQIVND (reference sequence). The chain's CDR3 is CASSILHRGSSYNEQFF. CDR3 nucleotide sequence: TGTGCCAGTAGTATCCTCCACAGGGGGAGCTCCTACAATGAGCAGTTCTTC. Combining the CDR3 with reference TRBV19 and TRBJ2-1 gives the whole variable domain DGGITQSPKYLFRKEGQNVTLSCEQNLNHDAMYWYRQDPGQGLRLIYYSQIVNDFQKGDIAEGYSVSREKKESFPLTVTSAQKNPTAFYLCASSILHRGSSYNEQFFGPGTRLTVL.

The chain links TRBV7-6 to TRBJ2-3; 9 nucleotides match TRBD1. V gave up 1 base and J gave up 3 bases; unmatched junction bases: 8. Germline V gene data show CDR1 as SGHVS and CDR2 as FNYEAQ. This CDR3 comprises 17 residues. The CDR3 sequence: CASSLGPTGGGTDTQYF. The CDR3 DNA follows: TGTGCCAGCAGCTTAGGCCCGACAGGGGGAGGAACAGATACGCAGTATTTT.

This clone came up a few times. The chain has TRBV4-2 and TRBJ2-7; 9 positions agree with TRBD1. This CDR3 comprises 15 residues. Germline V gene sequence: CDR1 LGHNA, CDR2 YNFKEQ. V trimming: 4 bases; J trimming: 3 bases; junction bases outside the gene matches: 7. CDR3 in amino acids: CASSLEGTGYYEQYF. Written as DNA, the CDR3 is TGTGCCAGCAGCCTCGAAGGGACAGGGTACTACGAGCAGTACTTC.

The J gene is TRBJ2-5, the V gene TRBV23-1; the D is unclear. TRBV23-1 is treated as an ORF (open reading frame) with a function not yet certain. Trimming removed 2 bases at V and 1 base at J, with 8 bases between. CDR3 length: 14 amino acids. The CDR3 nucleotides are TGCGCCAGCAGTCAAAGGCAGGCCCAAGAGACCCAGTACTTC. Its translation is CASSQRQAQETQYF.

V usage is TRBV6-1 and J usage is TRBJ2-5; the match to TRBD1 covers 7 bases. The end of the DNA is better explained by TRBJ2-7, so the J call may be wrong. This CDR3 comprises 15 residues. The germline V gene has CDR1 MNHNS and CDR2 SASEGT. The CDR3 DNA reads as TGTGCCAGCAGTGAGAGGACGACAGGGCCCTACGAGCAGTACTTC. This sequence encodes CASSERTTGPYEQYF.

This clone was observed a handful of times. The CDR3 loop is CASSSGTLVGYTF. The CDR3, as DNA: TGTGCCAGCAGCTCCGGGACATTAGTAGGCTACACCTTC. The chain uses TRBV5-6 and TRBJ1-2, with a weak D call TRBD1 (6 bases). Germline CDR1 reads SGHDT; CDR2 reads YYEEEE. With 3 bases removed from V and 8 bases from J, the gap between germline ends came to 14 bases. The CDR3 length is 13 residues.

The chain uses TRBV19 and TRBJ2-1; no definite D call. Germline CDR1 is LNHDA and CDR2 is SQIVND (reference sequence). The CDR3 runs to 12 residues. Trimming stripped 5 bases from V and 6 bases from J, with 8 bases between. The CDR3 spells CASSPGGNEQFF. CDR3 DNA: TGTGCCAGTAGTCCCGGTGGCAATGAGCAGTTCTTC.

The CDR3 reads CAWEDGTNTGELFF. The CDR3 nucleotides read TGTGCCTGGGAGGACGGGACGAACACCGGGGAGCTGTTTTTT. The J gene is TRBJ2-2, the V gene TRBV30; D perhaps matches TRBD2 (5 bases). CDR3 length: 14 amino acids. The germline V gene has CDR1 GTSNPN and CDR2 SVGIG (reference sequence). With 5 bases removed from V and 0 bases from J, the gap between germline ends came to 10 bases.

This clone was detected a few times. V and J are TRBV5-1 and TRBJ1-2, with no clear D. CDR3 length equals 12 residues. V lost 5 bases and J lost 3, with 8 bases in between. Looked up from germline, CDR1 is SGHRS and CDR2 is YFSETQ. This chain's CDR3 is CASRVSDYGYTF. Written as DNA, the CDR3 is TGCGCCAGCAGGGTTAGCGACTATGGCTACACCTTC. The full variable domain, in which reference TRBV5-1 and TRBJ1-2 provide the parts outside the CDR3, is KAGVTQTPRYLIKTRGQQVTLSCSPISGHRSVSWYQQTPGQGLQFLFEYFSETQRNKGNFPGRFSGRQFSNSRSEMNVSTLELGDSALYLCASRVSDYGYTFGSGTRLTVV.